This T cell receptor beta chain was profiled in a study of TIL therapy for anti-PD-1-resistant metastatic lung cancer. Study-level information: Median tumor mutation burden was roughly 1.4 mutations per megabase.

Findings and caveats of the study: Many TIL product clones were absent from baseline tumor, suggesting clonal contraction.

As for time point: pre-treatment sample, taken before nivolumab and TIL therapy. The tumor samples were excised metastases, mostly pleural nodules or supraclavicular lymph nodes. Tumor harvest preceded PD-1/PD-L1 blockade, followed by nivolumab treatment. Patients were adults with stage 4 NSCLC. The libraries were made with immunoSEQ v3. The assay was immunoSEQ multiplex PCR, and TCRdb's table has in-frame clones only and misses some. The data show approximately 95,000 clones, about three fifths seen once. Trimming took 4 bases from V and 4 from J, leaving 8 bases between them. The CDR3 contains 13 residues. Germline V gene lookup returns CDR1 SGDLS and CDR2 YYNGEE. For this clone: Antigen: not known.

The rearrangement joins TRBV9 to TRBJ1-4; D is unclear. Sequencing was performed on tumor tissue, taken at baseline. The TCR was taken from a person between 25 and 79 years old with non-small cell lung cancer. CDR3 loop: CASSPPSNEKLFF. The CDR3 nucleotides read TGTGCCAGCAGCCCCCCGAGTAATGAAAAACTGTTTTTT. Combining the CDR3 with reference TRBV9 and TRBJ1-4 gives the whole variable domain DSGVTQTPKHLITATGQRVTLRCSPRSGDLSVYWYQQSLDQGLQFLIQYYNGEERAKGNILERFSAQQFPDLHSELNLSSLELGDSALYFCASSPPSNEKLFFGSGTQLSVL.